The 15 T cell receptor beta chains below were found in one sample sequenced in a study of T cell changes during pregnancy in multiple sclerosis. Generated by immunoSEQ multiplex PCR, the TCRdb table keeps only in-frame clones and is missing some. The data show about 51,000 clones, 94% seen once. Material: CD4+ T cells from peripheral blood mononuclear cells, obtained in the second trimester of pregnancy. The receptor set was obtained from a female donor with multiple sclerosis, enrolled in a pregnancy study.

The chain links TRBV4-3 to TRBJ2-3; 9 positions agree with TRBD1. V dropped 4 bases and J dropped 5; count of bases not matched to a gene: 10. Germline values: CDR1 LGHNA, CDR2 YSLEER. The CDR3 has 16 residues. The CDR3 DNA is TGCGCCAGCAGCCCTCATCCCGGGACAGGGCTAGATACGCAGTATTTT. It specifies CASSPHPGTGLDTQYF.

This sequence joins TRBV20-1 and TRBJ2-1; no firm D call. Germline CDR1 reads DFQATT; CDR2 reads SNEGSKA (reference sequence). The CDR3 runs 10 residues. CDR3 sequence reads: CSFGYNEQFF. CDR3 coding DNA: TGCAGCTTCGGGTACAATGAGCAGTTCTTC.

The chain uses TRBV5-5 and TRBJ1-1; D is uncertain. This CDR3 comprises 13 residues. Germline V gives CDR1 SGHKS, CDR2 YYEKEE (reference sequence). V was shortened by 2 bases and J by 2 bases, with 7 bases between the two germline ends. The CDR3 reads CASSFAGNTEAFF. DNA of the CDR3: TGTGCCAGCAGCTTCGCAGGCAACACTGAAGCTTTCTTT.

This chain joins TRBV9 and TRBJ1-3; TRBD1 is a possible D gene (6 bases). V lost 3 bases and J lost 0, with 19 bases in between. CDR1 SGDLS and CDR2 YYNGEE come from the germline V gene. This CDR3 comprises 18 residues. The CDR3 spells CASSARTAEGISGNTIYF. As DNA, the CDR3 is TGTGCCAGCAGCGCCCGGACAGCCGAGGGAATCTCTGGAAACACCATATATTTT. Together with reference TRBV9 and TRBJ1-3, the CDR3 gives the full variable domain: DSGVTQTPKHLITATGQRVTLRCSPRSGDLSVYWYQQSLDQGLQFLIQYYNGEERAKGNILERFSAQQFPDLHSELNLSSLELGDSALYFCASSARTAEGISGNTIYFGEGSWLTVV.

The rearrangement uses TRBV19 and TRBJ2-3; 8 bases agree with TRBD2. The ends lost 4 bases at V and 8 bases at J; junction bases unmatched: 8. The germline V gene encodes CDR1 LNHDA and CDR2 SQIVND (reference sequence). The CDR3 is 14 residues long. The CDR3 reads CASSTGTSFGTQYF. In DNA, the CDR3 is TGTGCCAGTAGTACTGGGACTAGTTTCGGTACGCAGTATTTT.

The chain recombines TRBV4-3 with TRBJ2-1, with TRBD2 identical over 9 bases. V trimming: 0 bases; J trimming: 1 base; junction bases outside the gene matches: 4. Germline V gene lookup returns CDR1 LGHNA and CDR2 YSLEER. CDR3 length: 17 residues. The CDR3 region has the DNA TGCGCCAGCAGCCAAGATCTCACTAGCGGGTCCTACAATGAGCAGTTCTTC. Amino acids: CASSQDLTSGSYNEQFF.

This clone was counted a single time. This sequence joins TRBV7-2 and TRBJ2-1; 7 bases line up with TRBD2. V shed 5 bases and J 2 bases; nucleotides not matched to a gene: 15. The CDR3 sequence is 18 residues long. Germline V lookup: CDR1 SGHTA, CDR2 FQGNSA. The CDR3 region is CASSHTFYSLAAYNEQFF. The DNA of the CDR3 is TGTGCCAGCAGCCACACGTTTTATAGCCTAGCGGCCTACAATGAGCAGTTCTTC.

In this sample, this clone turned up once. The chain employs TRBV6-1 and TRBJ2-5; 7 bases fit TRBD2. CDR1 is MNHNS and CDR2 is SASEGT in the germline V gene. With V trimmed by 3 bases and J by 7 bases, 5 bases remained unmatched. This CDR3 contains 13 residues. The CDR3 region is CASSDGEGVTQYF. CDR3 in DNA: TGTGCCAGCAGTGATGGGGAGGGTGTGACCCAGTACTTC.

The chain has TRBV27 and TRBJ2-7; a weak D match, TRBD1 (7 bases). Germline assignment: CDR1 MNHEY and CDR2 SMNVEV (reference sequence). The CDR3 spans 14 residues. Between the trimmed V and J ends, which lost 6 bases and 4 bases, there was a span of 16 bases. CDR3 nucleotide sequence: TGTGCCAGCAGGGGGACAGCACGGGGGTACGAGCAGTACTTC. Residues: CASRGTARGYEQYF.

V usage is TRBV29-1 and J usage is TRBJ2-7; D not resolved. There are 13 residues in the CDR3. Between the trimmed V and J ends, which lost 3 bases and 3 bases, there was a span of 12 bases. CDR1 is SQVTM and CDR2 is ANQGSEA in the germline V gene. The CDR3 DNA is TGCAGCGTTGATGGAGACGTGTACTACGAGCAGTACTTC. This codes for CSVDGDVYYEQYF.

The chain combines TRBV19 with TRBJ2-1; weak D call: TRBD1 (5 bases). Germline V gene lookup returns CDR1 LNHDA and CDR2 SQIVND (reference sequence). The CDR3 consists of 14 residues. Trimming shortened V by 3 bases and J by 7 bases, and 13 bases separated the two germline ends. CDR3 in DNA: TGTGCCAGTAGTATCCCCCTGGACAAAAATGAGCAGTTCTTC. Amino acids: CASSIPLDKNEQFF.

J is TRBJ1-2 and V is TRBV9, with D perhaps matching TRBD1 (6 bases). CDR3 length equals 14 residues. CDR1 and CDR2 from the germline V gene are SGDLS and YYNGEE. V was shortened by 3 bases and J by 8 bases, with 17 bases between the two germline ends. CDR3 residues: CASSARGLGGGYTF. For the CDR3, the DNA is TGTGCCAGCAGCGCCAGGGGTTTGGGGGGGGGCTACACCTTC.

The chain couples TRBV4-3 to TRBJ1-2, with D perhaps matching TRBD1 (5 bases). V shed 3 bases and J shed 4 bases, with 18 bases lying between them. Germline lookup yields CDR1 LGHNA and CDR2 YSLEER. The CDR3 has 16 amino acids. CDR3 sequence (DNA): TGCGCCAGCAGCCAGACCAAACGGGGGGGAAGCTATGGCTACACCTTC. Its protein is CASSQTKRGGSYGYTF.

The rearrangement joins TRBV7-3 to TRBJ2-1; TRBD1 is a possible D gene (6 bases). The CDR3 loop spans 16 amino acids. Germline V lookup: CDR1 SGHTA, CDR2 FQGTGA. Trimming removed 5 bases at V and 7 bases at J, with 21 bases between. Here the CDR3 reads CASSPPGARVKNEQFF. The CDR3 region has the DNA TGTGCCAGCAGCCCGCCAGGGGCAAGGGTGAAAAATGAGCAGTTCTTC.

This chain joins TRBV5-4 and TRBJ1-2; D possibly corresponds to TRBD1 (6 bases). Germline V gives CDR1 SGHNT, CDR2 YYREEE (reference sequence). This CDR3 comprises 12 residues. Trimming removed 4 bases from V and 8 bases from J, with 12 bases in between. This CDR3 is CASSPGGRGYTF. CDR3 nucleotide sequence: TGTGCCAGCAGCCCTGGGGGCAGGGGCTACACCTTC.